The entry that follows covers one TCR beta chain sequence. No antigen is known for it. No clone much larger than this one lies a single base away; base qualities are absent. Including cysteine and phenylalanine, the CDR3 has 15 amino acids. The entry retains the CDR3 DNA only, 45 bases that are in frame from base 1. CDR1 and CDR2 are read off the germline V gene (reference sequence) as LNHNV and YYDKDF. V is reduced by 0 bases and J by 0 bases, leaving a spacing of 8 bases between them. This entry belongs to a study of T cell responses to AZD1222 COVID-19 vaccine (dated by TCRdb to the early 2020s). Regarding the complete study: TCR sequencing covered over 230 trial participants: about 210 given two doses of AZD1222 and about 26 given two doses of MenACWY control vaccine. Trial participants were enrolled into age subgroups of 18-55, 56-69 and 70-plus years, which contained about 150, 28 and 57 TCR-sequenced participants, respectively. Paper-wide results and their limitations: The 56-69-year group was small, and its depth increase did not reach significance, likely because of low power. Epitopes outside the regions mutated in the B.1.351 and B.1.1.7 variants were reportedly recognized by nearly half of the unique spike-specific TCRs. A significant rise in spike-specific TCR breadth and depth was observed after two AZD1222 doses relative to day 0 and relative to MenACWY recipients. Most participants were white British and females outnumbered males, and the authors suggested that clonal diversity may have been underestimated. Because no day 14 peak-response samples were available, repertoires were characterized only after the peak T cell response. Conclusions about previously exposed vaccinees are limited because only a handful of AZD1222 recipients were SARS-CoV-2 seropositive at baseline. CD4 TCRs associated with the vaccine covered the entire spike protein, and the dominant responses were in regions 160-218 and 743-854.

Explained via the paper, the time point label denotes: about 28 days (+/-7) after the second vaccine dose. AZD1222 recipients with second doses at about 4 weeks or about 12 weeks were pooled, because spike-specific TCR depth and breadth did not differ between schedules. Vaccinee samples came from UK trials COV001 and COV002, including a single-blind randomized controlled phase 2/3 trial of AZD1222 (ChAdOx1 nCoV-19) in healthy adults. For TCRbeta chain sequencing, PBMC samples from trial participants were taken at day 0 and at day 28 after the second dose. The CDR3 regions of human TCRbeta chains were analyzed by immunosequencing. The authors' pipeline ran thus. TCRs in the repertoires were compared against a reference library of SARS-CoV-2-specific TCRs that had been generated with the MIRA antigen-specificity platform. Breadth was defined as the fraction of unique TCRs that were SARS-CoV-2-associated. Depth was defined as the fraction of total T cells that were SARS-CoV-2-associated. Using the MIRA data, each spike-specific TCR was assigned both to the spike region to which the TCR was reactive and to a CD4 or CD8 class. Log10-transformed breadth and depth values were compared by one-way ANOVA with Sidak's multiple comparisons tests. TCRdb took this table from immuneACCESS and kept in-frame rearrangements with V and J called. Such tables lack part of the clones; where checked against another copy, unresolved V genes explain under half of the gap, and the rest is unexplained. The DNA was the basis for D and trimming; V, J and clone size are from that table. The sample includes 150,000 to 200,000 clones, with 80% to 90% observed a single time. The ten biggest clones cover approximately 10% of the sample.

The chain joins TRBV15 to TRBJ2-5; no D gene can be assigned with confidence. Sequenced material: peripheral blood, taken 28 days after the second AZD1222 dose. The TCR sequence derives from an adult who received the AZD1222 COVID-19 vaccine. The base sequence is TGTGCCACCAGCAGAGATCGCCGGTACCAAGAGACCCAGTACTTC. The translation is CATSRDRRYQETQYF. Here the CDR3 is joined to the reference TRBV15 and TRBJ2-5 genes, and the full variable domain is: DAMVIQNPRYQVTQFGKPVTLSCSQTLNHNVMYWYQQKSSQAPKLLFHYYDKDFNNEADTPDNFQSRRPNTSFCFLDIRSPGLGDTAMYLCATSRDRRYQETQYFGPGTRLLVL.